The T cell receptor (beta chain) described here comes from a study of identical twins. A few counts support this clonotype. From germline, CDR1 is MNHNS and CDR2 SASEGT. Trimming at V came to 6 bases and at J to 7 bases, leaving 12 bases not matched to a gene. This CDR3 contains 15 residues. One entry per CDR3 protein results from TCRdb running MiXCR on the 5' RACE reads. The table shows approximately 590,000 distinct CDR3 sequences, with more than 9% occurring only once. These same records also appear under a second study, on yellow fever vaccine responses in identical twins. That study adds: Twins reportedly appeared to share part of their vaccine T cell response while keeping part individual.

The genes are TRBV6-1 and TRBJ2-7; 10 bases are shared with TRBD2. Source material: PBMCs. The TCR sequence derives from a woman between 18 and 30 years old in good health. Written as DNA, the CDR3 is TGTGCCAGCAGCGCCGGGACTAGCGTTCGGCTTGAGCAGTACTTC. Translation: CASSAGTSVRLEQYF.